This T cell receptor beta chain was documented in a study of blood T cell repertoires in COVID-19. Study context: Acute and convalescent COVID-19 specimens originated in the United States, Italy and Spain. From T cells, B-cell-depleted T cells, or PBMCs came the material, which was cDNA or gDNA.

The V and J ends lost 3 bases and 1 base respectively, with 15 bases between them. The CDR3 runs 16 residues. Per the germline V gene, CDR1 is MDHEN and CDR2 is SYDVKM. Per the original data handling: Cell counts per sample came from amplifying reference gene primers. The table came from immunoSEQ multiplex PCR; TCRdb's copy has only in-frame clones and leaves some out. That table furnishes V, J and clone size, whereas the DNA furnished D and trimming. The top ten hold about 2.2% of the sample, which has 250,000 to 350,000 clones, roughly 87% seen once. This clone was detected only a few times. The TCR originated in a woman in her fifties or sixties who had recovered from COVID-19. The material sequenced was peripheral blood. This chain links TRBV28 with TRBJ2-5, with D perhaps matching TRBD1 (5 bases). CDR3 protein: CASSFLQSGIQETQYF. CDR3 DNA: TGTGCCAGCAGTTTCTTACAGTCAGGGATCCAAGAGACCCAGTACTTC.